The clone carrying this TCR beta chain has just a few counts. CDR1 and CDR2 from the germline V gene are DFQATT and SNEGSKA (reference sequence). V dropped 3 bases and J dropped 6 bases, with 17 bases sitting between them. CDR3 length: 15 residues. This sample was taken from a study of CD8 T cells in ankylosing spondylitis. Using its own MiXCR run on the 5' RACE reads, TCRdb lists one record per CDR3 protein. The sample holds some 37,000 distinct CDR3 sequences, 16% seen once. This clonotype originated in a male donor with ankylosing spondylitis or in good health (not recorded which). The sequencing input was blood. V is TRBV20-1 and J is TRBJ2-2; perhaps TRBD2 as D (6 bases). The DNA of the CDR3 is TGCAGTGCTAGGGGACTTAAGGAGACGCCCGGGGAGCTGTTTTTT. Encoded protein: CSARGLKETPGELFF.